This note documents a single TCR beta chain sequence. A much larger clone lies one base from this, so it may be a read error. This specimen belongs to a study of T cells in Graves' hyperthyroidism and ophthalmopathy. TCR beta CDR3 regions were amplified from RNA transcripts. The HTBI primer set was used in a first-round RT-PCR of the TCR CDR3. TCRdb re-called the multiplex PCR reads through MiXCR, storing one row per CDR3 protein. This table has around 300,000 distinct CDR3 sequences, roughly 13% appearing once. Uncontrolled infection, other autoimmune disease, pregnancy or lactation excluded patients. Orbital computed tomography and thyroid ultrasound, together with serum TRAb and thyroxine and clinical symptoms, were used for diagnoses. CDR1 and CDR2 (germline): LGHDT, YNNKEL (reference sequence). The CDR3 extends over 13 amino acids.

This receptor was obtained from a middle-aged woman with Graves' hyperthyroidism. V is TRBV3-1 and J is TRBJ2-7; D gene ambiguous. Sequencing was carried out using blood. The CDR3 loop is CPSSQGSAYEQYF. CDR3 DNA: TGTCCCAGCAGCCAAGGGTCGGCCTACGAGCAGTACTTC.